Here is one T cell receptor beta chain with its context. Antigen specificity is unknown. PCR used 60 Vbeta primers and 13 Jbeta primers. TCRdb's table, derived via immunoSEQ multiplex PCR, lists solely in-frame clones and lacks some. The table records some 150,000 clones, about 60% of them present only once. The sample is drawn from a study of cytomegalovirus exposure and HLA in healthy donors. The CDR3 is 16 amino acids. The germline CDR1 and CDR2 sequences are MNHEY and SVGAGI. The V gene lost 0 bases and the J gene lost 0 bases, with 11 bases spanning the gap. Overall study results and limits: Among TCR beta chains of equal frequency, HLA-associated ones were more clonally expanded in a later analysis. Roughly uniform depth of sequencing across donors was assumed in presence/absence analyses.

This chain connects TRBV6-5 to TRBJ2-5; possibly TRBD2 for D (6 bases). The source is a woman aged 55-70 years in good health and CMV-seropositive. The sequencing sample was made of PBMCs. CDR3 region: CASSYSGGNYQETQYF. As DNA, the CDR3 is TGTGCCAGCAGTTACTCCGGCGGGAATTACCAAGAGACCCAGTACTTC.